This passage covers 3 T cell receptor beta chains from one sample sequenced in a study of T cell changes during pregnancy in multiple sclerosis. The protocol was immunoSEQ multiplex PCR, while the TCRdb copy is restricted to in-frame clones and leaves out a portion. The sample holds 53,000 or so clones; 94% are singletons and the top ten take about 0.6%. This material consisted of CD4+ T cells from peripheral blood mononuclear cells, taken in the second trimester of pregnancy. The receptors were gathered from a female donor with multiple sclerosis, enrolled in a pregnancy study.

The chain is built from TRBV18 and TRBJ2-5; no clear D gene. The CDR3 length is 13 residues. Looked up from germline, CDR1 is KGHSH and CDR2 is LQKENI. Trimming cost V 2 bases and J 2 bases, with 6 bases left between them. Here the CDR3 DNA reads TGTGCCAGCTCACCATTAGTACAAGAGACCCAGTACTTC. Translating it yields CASSPLVQETQYF. The whole variable domain, filled in from reference TRBV18 and TRBJ2-5, reads NAGVMQNPRHLVRRRGQEARLRCSPMKGHSHVYWYRQLPEEGLKFMVYLQKENIIDESGMPKERFSAEFPKEGPSILRIQQVVRGDSAAYFCASSPLVQETQYFGPGTRLLVL.

V and J are TRBV2 and TRBJ2-3; TRBD2 matches at 14 bases. CDR1 is SNHLY and CDR2 is FYNNEI in the germline V gene. The CDR3 extends over 16 amino acids. The V gene end was trimmed by 6 bases and the J gene end by 6 bases; junction bases not matched to a gene: 8. In DNA, the CDR3 is TGTGCCAGCAGGAGGACTAGCGGGGGGTCCGGGGATACGCAGTATTTT. Translating it yields CASRRTSGGSGDTQYF.

The chain employs TRBV9 and TRBJ1-4; tentative D call: TRBD1 (5 bases). Trimming took off 2 bases at V and 6 bases at J, with 14 bases between the two ends. From germline, CDR1 is SGDLS and CDR2 YYNGEE. There are 15 residues in the CDR3. DNA for the CDR3: TGTGCCAGCAGCGTGGAGGGGAGTCGGGATGAAAAACTGTTTTTT. Its protein product is CASSVEGSRDEKLFF.